This T cell receptor (beta chain) comes out of a study of T-cell memory formation after mild COVID-19. At least ten counts were recorded for this clonotype. No antigen is known for it. Study-wide results and limits: Contracting clones, day 15 to 85, had balanced CD4/CD8, and later expanders favored CD4+. That cross-reactive memory joined was suggested by some responding clones appearing in pre-infection memory. The main location of contracting CD4+ clones was CM and EM, and that of contracting CD8+ clones was EMRA.

It was 5'RACE with constant-segment primers that produced the TCR alpha and TCR beta cDNA libraries, which carried sample barcodes and UMIs. TCRdb independently ran MiXCR on the 5' RACE reads; one entry per CDR3 protein. The sample holds 400,000 to 500,000 distinct CDR3 sequences, roughly 18% seen once. V dropped 2 bases and J dropped 3 bases, with 11 bases sitting between them. Germline loops: CDR1 SGHRS, CDR2 YFSETQ. The CDR3 sequence is 14 residues long. This TCR was recovered from a man aged 18 to 30 who had mild COVID-19 (a few samples of this study predate the infection). Cell type and time point are not known. The source material was PBMCs or a T cell subset sorted from them (not recorded which). This chain uses TRBV5-1 with TRBJ2-5; D uncertain. The CDR3 loop is CASSFGWTEETQYF. DNA of the CDR3: TGCGCCAGCAGCTTCGGATGGACGGAAGAGACCCAGTACTTC.